This T cell receptor (beta chain) originates from a study of shared clonotypes between healthy human individuals. TCRdb's copy holds only in-frame clones and misses some; the assay was immunoSEQ multiplex PCR. The table lists about 1.1 million clones, 60% to 85% of them singletons. The sequencing input was memory CD4+ T cells from PBMCs. Subset: CD45RA-negative fraction. This sequence originates from a young man in good health. Some clones in this sample may be carry-over from other donors' samples.

This CDR3 is CASSWYRGEIYNEQFF. CDR3 in DNA: TGTGCCAGCAGTTGGTACAGGGGTGAAATTTACAATGAGCAGTTCTTC. The chain has TRBV7-3 and TRBJ2-1; 7 positions match TRBD1. Trimming cost V 6 bases and J 4 bases; bases outside gene matches: 12. Germline CDR1 and CDR2: SGHTA and FQGTGA. The CDR3 loop spans 16 amino acids.